This T cell receptor beta chain was sequenced for a study of post-analysis software for immune sequencing data (dated by TCRdb to about 2015). About the full investigation: Disease courses on record covered relapsing-remitting, secondary progressive and progressive-relapsing multiple sclerosis, though some patients had no subtype annotation. A subset of samples was prepared in parallel using single-end sample barcoding, then pooled and co-amplified after Illumina adapter ligation. The multiple sclerosis patient repertoires were compared with more than 9 previously published healthy control repertoires from donors aged roughly 6 to 25 years. The investigation overall reported the following: Direct clustering with F measure revealed strong co-clustering of samples prepared in the same batch, which led to a batch-effect correction. The multiple sclerosis patient group was slightly younger than the control group. Roughly 5 TRBV segments, including TRBV5-6, TRBV5-1 and TRBV20-1, were significantly more frequent in patients than controls. Significantly lower normalized Chao1 diversity was found in multiple sclerosis patients than in controls, suggesting substantial peripheral T-cell clonal expansion.

Library generation was performed with PCR. The sequencer listed for this sample is Illumina HiSeq 2500. To reduce PCR and sequencing biases, unique molecular identifiers were built into the TCR beta cDNA libraries. Every 1 to 10 million input T cells yielded 500,000 or so cDNA molecules, meaning each molecule approximated one T cell. The same protocol used for the earlier healthy control dataset was applied to prepare and sequence the patient libraries. Within a given batch, samples were prepared together, multiplexed and sequenced on the same HiSeq lane. Under the source paper's analysis protocol: MIGEC handled the raw barcoded reads, throwing out single-read molecular identifier groups before consensus assembly and CDR3 extraction. Clonotype tables were post-analysed with VDJtools, and diversity was normalized by down-sampling all datasets to the smallest sample size. To correct batch-related cross-sample contamination, repertoire overlap clustering matched CDR3 amino acid sequences but not nucleotide sequences. Clones were called with MiXCR by TCRdb after fastp trimmed the public reads at Q25, and only in-frame beta chains were retained. Each CDR3 protein gets just one entry, which takes the most common genes and DNA from the rows behind it. The V and J calls shown here were made by TCRdb, not taken from the authors' results. Counted in this sample were 750,000 to 950,000 distinct CDR3 sequences; about 57% of them appeared once. Over 4% of the sample lies in the top ten.

Trimming accounts for 5 bases at V and 5 bases at J, while the number of junction bases matched to no gene is 11. CDR1 and CDR2 (SGHTA, FQGTGA) derive from the germline V gene. From cysteine to phenylalanine, the CDR3 is 15 amino acids long. The kept DNA is CDR3 alone, 45 bases in frame from the first base. To demonstrate the VDJtools post-analysis software, TCR beta repertoires were profiled from the peripheral blood of over ten young patients with multiple sclerosis. The multiple sclerosis patients were children and adolescents between roughly 6 and 16 years of age. This clonotype was seen a few times. Its antigen specificity is not known. Nothing much larger sits one base from this clone, and base qualities are not available.

The sample consisted of blood. The TCR sequence derives from a girl under 18 with multiple sclerosis. The chain employs TRBV7-3 and TRBJ2-7; the junction holds 8 bases that match TRBD1. Here is the DNA: TGTGCCAGCAGCCCACAGGGGGGAGTTCAACACGAGCAGTACTTC. It translates to CASSPQGGVQHEQYF.